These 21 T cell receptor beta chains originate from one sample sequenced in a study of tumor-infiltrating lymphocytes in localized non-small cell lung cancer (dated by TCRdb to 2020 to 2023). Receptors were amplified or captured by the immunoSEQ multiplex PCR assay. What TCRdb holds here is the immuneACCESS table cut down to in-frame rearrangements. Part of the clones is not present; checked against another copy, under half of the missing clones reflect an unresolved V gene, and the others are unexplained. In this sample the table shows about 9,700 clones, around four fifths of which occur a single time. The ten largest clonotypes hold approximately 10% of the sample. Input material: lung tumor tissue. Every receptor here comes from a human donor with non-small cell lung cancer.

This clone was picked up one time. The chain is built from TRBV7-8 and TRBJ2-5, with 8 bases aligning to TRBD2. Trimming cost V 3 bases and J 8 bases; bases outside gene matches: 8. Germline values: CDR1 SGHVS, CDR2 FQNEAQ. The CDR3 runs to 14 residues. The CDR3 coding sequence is TGTGCCAGCAGCTTTAGCAGGGCGGGAGGAACCCAGTACTTC. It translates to CASSFSRAGGTQYF.

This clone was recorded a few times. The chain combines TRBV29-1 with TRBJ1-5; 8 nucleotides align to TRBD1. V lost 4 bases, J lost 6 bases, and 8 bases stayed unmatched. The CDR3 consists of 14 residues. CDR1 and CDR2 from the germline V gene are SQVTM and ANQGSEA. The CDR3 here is CSVVTGTGTQPQHF. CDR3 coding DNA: TGCAGCGTTGTTACGGGGACAGGAACTCAGCCCCAGCATTTT.

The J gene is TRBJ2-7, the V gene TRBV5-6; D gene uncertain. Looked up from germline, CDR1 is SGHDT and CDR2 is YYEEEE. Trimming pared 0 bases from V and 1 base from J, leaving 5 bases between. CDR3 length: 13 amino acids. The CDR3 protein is CASSLDLSYEQYF. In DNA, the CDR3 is TGTGCCAGCAGCTTGGACTTGTCCTACGAGCAGTACTTC.

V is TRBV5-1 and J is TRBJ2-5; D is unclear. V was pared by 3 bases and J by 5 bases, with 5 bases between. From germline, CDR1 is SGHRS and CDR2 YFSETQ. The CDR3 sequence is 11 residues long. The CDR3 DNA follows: TGCGCCAGCAGCTCCGGGGAGACCCAGTACTTC. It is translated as CASSSGETQYF.

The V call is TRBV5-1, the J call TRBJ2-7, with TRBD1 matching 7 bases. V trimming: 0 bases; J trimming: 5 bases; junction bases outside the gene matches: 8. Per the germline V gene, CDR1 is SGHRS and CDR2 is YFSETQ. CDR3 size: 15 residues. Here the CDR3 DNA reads TGCGCCAGCAGCTTGGATGACAGGGCCATCGACGAGCAGTACTTC. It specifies CASSLDDRAIDEQYF. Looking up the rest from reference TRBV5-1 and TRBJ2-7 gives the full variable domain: KAGVTQTPRYLIKTRGQQVTLSCSPISGHRSVSWYQQTPGQGLQFLFEYFSETQRNKGNFPGRFSGRQFSNSRSEMNVSTLELGDSALYLCASSLDDRAIDEQYFGPGTRLTVT.

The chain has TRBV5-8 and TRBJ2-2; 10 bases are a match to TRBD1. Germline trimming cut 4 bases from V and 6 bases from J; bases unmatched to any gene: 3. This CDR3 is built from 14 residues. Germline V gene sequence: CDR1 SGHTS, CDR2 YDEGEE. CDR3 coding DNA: TGTGCCAGCAGCCCCGGGACAGGGGCCGGGGAGCTGTTTTTT. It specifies CASSPGTGAGELFF.

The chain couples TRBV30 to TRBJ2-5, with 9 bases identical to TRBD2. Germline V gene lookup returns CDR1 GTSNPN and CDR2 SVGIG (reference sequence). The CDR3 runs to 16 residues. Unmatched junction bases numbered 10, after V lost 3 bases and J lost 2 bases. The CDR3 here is CAWSFGGLAGQETQYF. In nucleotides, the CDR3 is TGTGCCTGGAGCTTCGGTGGGCTAGCGGGGCAAGAGACCCAGTACTTC.

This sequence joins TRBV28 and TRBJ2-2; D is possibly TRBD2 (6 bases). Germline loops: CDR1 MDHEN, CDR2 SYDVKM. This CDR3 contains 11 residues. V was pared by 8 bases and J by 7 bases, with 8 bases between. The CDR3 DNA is TGTGCCAGCGGCGGGATCGGGGAGCTGTTTTTT. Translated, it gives CASGGIGELFF.

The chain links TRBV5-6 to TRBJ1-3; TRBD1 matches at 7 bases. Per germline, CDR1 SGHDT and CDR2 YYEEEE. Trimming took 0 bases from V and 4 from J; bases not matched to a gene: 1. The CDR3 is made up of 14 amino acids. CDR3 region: CASSLVQGGNTIYF. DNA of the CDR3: TGTGCCAGCAGCTTGGTACAGGGGGGAAACACCATATATTTT.

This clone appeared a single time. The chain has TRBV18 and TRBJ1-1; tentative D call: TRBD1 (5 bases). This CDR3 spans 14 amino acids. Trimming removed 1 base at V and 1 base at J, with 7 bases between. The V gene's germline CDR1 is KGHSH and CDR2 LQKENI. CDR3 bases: TGTGCCAGCTCACCACAGGGGCGGAACACTGAAGCTTTCTTT. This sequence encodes CASSPQGRNTEAFF.

The CDR3 coding sequence is TGTGCCAGCAGCAAACCGGCAGGGGGGACAGACTGCTCTGGGGCCAACGTCCTGACTTTC. It yields the protein CASSKPAGGTDCSGANVLTF. The chain links TRBV21-1 to TRBJ2-6; no DNA check was done on the table's D call, TRBD1. TRBV21-1 is a recognized pseudogene. This CDR3 spans 20 amino acids.

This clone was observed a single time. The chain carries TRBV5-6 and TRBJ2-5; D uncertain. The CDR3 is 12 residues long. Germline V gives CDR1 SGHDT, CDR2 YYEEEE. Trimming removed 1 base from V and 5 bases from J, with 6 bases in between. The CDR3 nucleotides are TGTGCCAGCAGCTTGCTGTGGGAGACCCAGTACTTC. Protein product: CASSLLWETQYF.

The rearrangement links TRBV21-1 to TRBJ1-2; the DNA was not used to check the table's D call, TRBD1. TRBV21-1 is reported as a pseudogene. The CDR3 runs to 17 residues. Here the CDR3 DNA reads TGTGCCAGCAGCTGTAAGGACAGGGGGCGAAGTGACTATGGCTACACCTTC. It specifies CASSCKDRGRSDYGYTF.

CDR3 region: CASSLRTGSNSNQPQHF. The CDR3 DNA sequence: TGTGCCAGCAGCCTACGGACAGGCAGCAATAGCAATCAGCCCCAGCATTTT. This chain uses TRBV7-2 with TRBJ1-5; 7 positions match TRBD1. V shed 5 bases, J shed 0 bases, and the junction held 10 bases outside the gene matches. This CDR3 region has 17 residues. Germline values: CDR1 SGHTA, CDR2 FQGNSA.

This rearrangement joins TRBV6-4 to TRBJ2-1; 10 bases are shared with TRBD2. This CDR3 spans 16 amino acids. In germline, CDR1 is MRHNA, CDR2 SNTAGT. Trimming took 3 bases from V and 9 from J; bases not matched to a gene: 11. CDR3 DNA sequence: TGTGCCAGCAGTGAAAGGGGAGCGGGAGGGCCTGGTGAGCAGTTCTTC. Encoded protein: CASSERGAGGPGEQFF.

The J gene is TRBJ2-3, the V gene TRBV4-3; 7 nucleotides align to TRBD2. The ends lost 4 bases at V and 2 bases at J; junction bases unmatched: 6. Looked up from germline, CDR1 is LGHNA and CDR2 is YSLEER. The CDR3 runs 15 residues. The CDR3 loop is CASSRTSALTDTQYF. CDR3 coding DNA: TGCGCCAGCAGCCGAACTAGCGCCCTCACAGATACGCAGTATTTT.

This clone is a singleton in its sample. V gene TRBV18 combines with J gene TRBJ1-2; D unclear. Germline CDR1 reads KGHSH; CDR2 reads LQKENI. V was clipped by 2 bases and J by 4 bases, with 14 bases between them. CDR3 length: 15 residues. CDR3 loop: CASSPFRAEGYGYTF. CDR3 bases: TGTGCCAGCTCACCATTCCGGGCGGAAGGCTATGGCTACACCTTC.

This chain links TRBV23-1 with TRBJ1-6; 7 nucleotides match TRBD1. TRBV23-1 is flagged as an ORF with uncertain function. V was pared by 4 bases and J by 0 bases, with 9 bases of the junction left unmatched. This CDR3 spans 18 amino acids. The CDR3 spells CASSRRGRISSYNSPLHF. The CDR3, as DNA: TGCGCCAGCAGTCGGAGGGGGCGGATCAGCTCCTATAATTCACCCCTCCACTTT.

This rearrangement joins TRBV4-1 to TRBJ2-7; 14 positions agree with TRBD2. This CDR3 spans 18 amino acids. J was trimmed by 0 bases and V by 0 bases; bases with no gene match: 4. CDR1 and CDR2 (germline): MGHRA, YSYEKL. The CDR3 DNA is TGCGCCAGCAGCCAAGAGACTAGCGGGAGGGCCGTCTCCTACGAGCAGTACTTC. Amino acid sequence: CASSQETSGRAVSYEQYF.

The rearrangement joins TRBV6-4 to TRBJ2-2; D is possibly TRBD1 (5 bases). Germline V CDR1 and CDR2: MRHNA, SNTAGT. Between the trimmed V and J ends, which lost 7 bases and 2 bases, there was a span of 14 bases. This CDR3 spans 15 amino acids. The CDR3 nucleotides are TGTGCCAGCAAACCAAATCAGGGAAACACCGGGGAGCTGTTTTTT. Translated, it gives CASKPNQGNTGELFF.

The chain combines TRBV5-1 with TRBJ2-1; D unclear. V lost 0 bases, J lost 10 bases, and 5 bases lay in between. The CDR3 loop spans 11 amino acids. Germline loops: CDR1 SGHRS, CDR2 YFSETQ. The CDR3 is CASSLVGEQFF. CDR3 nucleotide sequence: TGCGCCAGCAGCTTGGTAGGGGAGCAGTTCTTC.